This TCR beta chain was captured in a study of shared clonotypes between healthy human individuals (dated by TCRdb to the early 2020s). The study in broad terms: The cohort included three men and two women between 18 and 49 years of age. Leukapheresis yielded between about 0.94 and 9 billion PBMCs per donor. For each donor, three plates each were used for CD4 naive and CD4 memory, two plates were used for CD8 naive, and one plate was used for CD8 memory. The study deeply sequenced blood TCR repertoires of roughly five healthy adults to estimate repertoire size and the extent of clonotype sharing between individuals. Different laboratories and diverse techniques were used to prepare libraries and sequence TCR repertoires, to increase sequencing depth and limit assay-specific biases. Overall study results and their limits: Only blood was sampled, and tissue TCR repertoires likely differ from those in blood. Naive subsets generally had larger estimated clonotype richness than memory subsets did. Based on pairwise subsampling, the degree of clonotype sharing among donors was expected to be affected by sequencing depth. Compared with non-shared clonotypes, clonotypes shared by all four sorted-subset donors had higher generation probabilities. Incomplete sequencing was indicated by rarefaction of sorted-subset datasets, despite the large sequencing depth. Sharing across a handful of donors was observed for approximately 5% of naive CD4, 3% to 4% of naive CD8, roughly 2.3% of memory CD4, and around 0.42% of memory CD8 clonotypes. The genetic and exposure-history diversity represented was limited by the small number of donors.

TCR CDR3 regions were amplified from genomic DNA by multiplex PCR using the deep immunoSEQ assay. For each cell subset, the extracted genomic DNA was distributed evenly across all wells of several immunoSEQ 96-well plates, and each plate served as one replicate. For sorted subsets, about 200 ng genomic DNA, equal to 30,000 to 35,000 T cell genomes, was loaded into each replicate PCR. The purified libraries were quantified using a Qubit 3.0 fluorometer, sized with a Bioanalyzer 2100, and then quantified again using the KAPA Library Quantification kit. Every immunoSEQ 96-well plate was sequenced on a dedicated single-read 150-cycle Illumina NextSeq 550 flow cell. Processing in the source paper ran as follows. Because the immunoSEQ output held only junctional sequences and lacked quality scores, the filtering could not match the filtering applied to full-length reads. Sequences were annotated with PyIR, a Python wrapper for IgBLAST v1.9, using IMGT germline references to assign V/J genes and CDR3. Any read was removed if the V/J assignment was weak (E-value above 1e-6), the CDR3 was missing, or the read contained stop codons, out-of-frame junctions, or ambiguous translated residues. V3J clonotypes were defined as sequences sharing the same inferred V gene, J gene, and CDR3 amino acid sequence. The percentage overlap between two repertoires was calculated by dividing the number of shared unique clonotypes by the size of the smaller repertoire. Three approaches were used to assess repertoire richness: RTK rarefaction, the Chao1 estimator, and Recon v2.1 estimates of unobserved clonotypes. Generation probabilities were computed with OLGA for all TCRbeta clonotypes obtained by the gDNA method from several donors. TCRdb holds this immuneACCESS table with in-frame rearrangements only. Some clones are missing; in checked studies, unresolved V genes explain under half, and the rest has no known cause. From that table come the V and J calls and clone size; the DNA was used to work out D and trimming. The sample table holds more than 2 million clones, of which 85% to 95% were seen once. Clones ranked in the top ten supply roughly 1.1% of the sample.

For CDR1 and CDR2, the germline V gene (reference sequence) lists SGHKS and YYEKEE. Cut back by 0 bases and 3 bases, the V and J ends lie 4 bases apart. The CDR3 spans 12 residues, from the cysteine through the phenylalanine. Kept here is only the CDR3 DNA, which spans 36 bases and is read in frame from base 1. As concerns this clone: The clone's antigen remains unknown. Base qualities are not recorded, but no much larger clone differs from it by a single base.

CD8 naive samples were obtained by positive selection for CCR7 among CD45RO-negative cells, yielding a CD45RA+CCR7+ population from which TemRA cells were excluded. Healthy HIV-negative adults with no recently reported acute infections or vaccinations were included as donors. Every donor was a Caucasian adult living in Nashville, Tennessee, USA. Blood was obtained by leukapheresis, after which PBMCs were separated by Ficoll-Histopaque density gradient centrifugation and cryopreserved in liquid nitrogen vapor phase. Purity and quantity of every magnetically sorted T cell population were checked by analytical flow cytometry. Genomic DNA was isolated from every sorted fraction and measured by UV absorbance on a Nanodrop 2000c.

Sequencing was carried out using naive CD8+ T cells sorted from blood. The cell subset or site label here, explained by the study, means: CD45RA+CCR7+. The V and J genes are TRBV5-5 and TRBJ2-7; the D gene cannot be resolved reliably. The TCR originated in a man aged 18-30 years in good health. The DNA sequence follows: TGTGCCAGCAGCTTGGATGGCTACGAGCAGTACTTC. It codes for CASSLDGYEQYF.